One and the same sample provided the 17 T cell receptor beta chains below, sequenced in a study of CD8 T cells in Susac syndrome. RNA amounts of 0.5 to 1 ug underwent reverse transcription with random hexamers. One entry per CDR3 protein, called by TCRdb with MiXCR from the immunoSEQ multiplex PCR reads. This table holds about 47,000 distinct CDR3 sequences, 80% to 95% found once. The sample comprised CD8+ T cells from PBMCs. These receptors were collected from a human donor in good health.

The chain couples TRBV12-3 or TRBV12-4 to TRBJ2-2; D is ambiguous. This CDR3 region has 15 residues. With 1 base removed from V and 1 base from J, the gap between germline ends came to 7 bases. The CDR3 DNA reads TGTGCCAGCAGTTTAGGACACCTGAACACCGGGGAGCTGTTTTTT. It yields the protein CASSLGHLNTGELFF.

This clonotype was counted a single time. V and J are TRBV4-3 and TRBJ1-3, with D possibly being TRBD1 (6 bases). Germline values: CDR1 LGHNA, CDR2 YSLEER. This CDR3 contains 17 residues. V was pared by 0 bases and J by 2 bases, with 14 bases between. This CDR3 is CASSQDAIGQTGNTIYF. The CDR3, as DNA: TGCGCCAGCAGCCAAGATGCGATAGGACAGACTGGAAACACCATATATTTT.

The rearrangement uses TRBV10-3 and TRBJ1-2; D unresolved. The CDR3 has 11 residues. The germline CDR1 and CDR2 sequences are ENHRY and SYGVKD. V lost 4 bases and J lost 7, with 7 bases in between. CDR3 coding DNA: TGTGCCATCAGTGGGAGTAGTGGCTACACCTTC. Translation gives CAISGSSGYTF.

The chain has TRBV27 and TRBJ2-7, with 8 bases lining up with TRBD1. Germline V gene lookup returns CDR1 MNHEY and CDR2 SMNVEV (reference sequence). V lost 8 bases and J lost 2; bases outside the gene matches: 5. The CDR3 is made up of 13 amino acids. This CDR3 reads CASYTQGAYEQYF. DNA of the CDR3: TGTGCCAGCTACACACAGGGGGCCTACGAGCAGTACTTC.

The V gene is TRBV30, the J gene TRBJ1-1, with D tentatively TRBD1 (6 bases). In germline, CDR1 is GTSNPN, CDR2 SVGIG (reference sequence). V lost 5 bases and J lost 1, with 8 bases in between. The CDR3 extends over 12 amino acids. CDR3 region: CAWETGNTEAFF. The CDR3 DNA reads TGTGCCTGGGAGACAGGGAACACTGAAGCTTTCTTT.

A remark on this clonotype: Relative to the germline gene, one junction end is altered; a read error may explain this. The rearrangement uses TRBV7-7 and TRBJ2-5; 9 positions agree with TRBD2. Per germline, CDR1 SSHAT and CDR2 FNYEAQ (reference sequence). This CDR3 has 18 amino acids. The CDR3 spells CASSFPPSSGVPQETQYF. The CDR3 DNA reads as TGTGCTAGCAGCTTTCCTCCCTCTAGCGGGGTACCCCAAGAGACCCAGTACTTC.

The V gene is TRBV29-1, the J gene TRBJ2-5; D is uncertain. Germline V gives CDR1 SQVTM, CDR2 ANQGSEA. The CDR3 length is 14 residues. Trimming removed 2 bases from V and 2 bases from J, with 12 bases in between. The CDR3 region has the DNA TGCAGCGTTGAAAGGTCGACCAATCAAGAGACCCAGTACTTC. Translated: CSVERSTNQETQYF.

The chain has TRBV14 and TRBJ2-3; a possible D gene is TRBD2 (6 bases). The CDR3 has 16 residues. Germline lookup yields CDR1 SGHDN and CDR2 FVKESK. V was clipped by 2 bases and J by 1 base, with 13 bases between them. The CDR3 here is CASSQLRDLRTDTQYF. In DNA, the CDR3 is TGTGCCAGCAGCCAACTCAGGGACTTGCGCACAGATACGCAGTATTTT.

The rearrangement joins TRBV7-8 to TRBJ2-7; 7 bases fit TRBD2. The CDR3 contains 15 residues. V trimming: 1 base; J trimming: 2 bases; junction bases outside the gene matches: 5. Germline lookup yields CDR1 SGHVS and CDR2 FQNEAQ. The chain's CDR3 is CASSLVASGPYEQYF. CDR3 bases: TGTGCCAGCAGCTTAGTGGCTAGCGGACCCTACGAGCAGTACTTC.

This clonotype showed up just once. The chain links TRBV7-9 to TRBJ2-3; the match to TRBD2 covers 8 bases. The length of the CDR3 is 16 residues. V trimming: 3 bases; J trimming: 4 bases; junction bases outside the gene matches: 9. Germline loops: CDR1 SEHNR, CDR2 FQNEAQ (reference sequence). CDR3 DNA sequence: TGTGCCAGCAGCTTTCCGGGACTAGACGTGGCAGATACGCAGTATTTT. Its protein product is CASSFPGLDVADTQYF.

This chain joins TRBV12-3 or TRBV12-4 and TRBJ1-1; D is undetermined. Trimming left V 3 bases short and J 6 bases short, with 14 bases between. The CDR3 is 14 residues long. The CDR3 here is CASSFWVGGPEAFF. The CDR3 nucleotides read TGTGCCAGCAGTTTTTGGGTAGGAGGACCTGAAGCTTTCTTT.

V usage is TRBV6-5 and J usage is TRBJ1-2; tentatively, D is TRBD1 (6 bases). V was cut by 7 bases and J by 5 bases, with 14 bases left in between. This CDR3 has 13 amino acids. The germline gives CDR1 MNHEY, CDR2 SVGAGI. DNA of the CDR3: TGTGCCAGCACCTCCGGGACACCATATGGCTACACCTTC. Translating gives CASTSGTPYGYTF.

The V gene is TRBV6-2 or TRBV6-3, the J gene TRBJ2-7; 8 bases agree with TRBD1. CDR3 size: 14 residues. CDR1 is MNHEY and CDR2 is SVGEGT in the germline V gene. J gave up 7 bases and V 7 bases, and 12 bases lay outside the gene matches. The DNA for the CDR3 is TGTGCCAGCACCTACACCAGACAGGGGAGAGAGCAGTACTTC. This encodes CASTYTRQGREQYF.

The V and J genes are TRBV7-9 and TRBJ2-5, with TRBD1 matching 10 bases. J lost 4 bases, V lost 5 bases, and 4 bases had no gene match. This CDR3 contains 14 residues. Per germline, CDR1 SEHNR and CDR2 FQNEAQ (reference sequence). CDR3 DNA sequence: TGTGCCAGCAGCCCCCGGGACAGGGGAGAGACCCAGTACTTC. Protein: CASSPRDRGETQYF.

The DNA of the CDR3 is TGCAGCGTTGAAGATCATTTAAGCAGGTCCCCTTATGTTGAGCAGTACTTC. Encoded protein: CSVEDHLSRSPYVEQYF. This rearrangement joins TRBV29-1 to TRBJ2-7, with D hard to call. The ends were cut back, 0 bases at V and 7 bases at J, with 25 bases in the middle. The CDR3 loop spans 17 amino acids. Germline V gives CDR1 SQVTM, CDR2 ANQGSEA.

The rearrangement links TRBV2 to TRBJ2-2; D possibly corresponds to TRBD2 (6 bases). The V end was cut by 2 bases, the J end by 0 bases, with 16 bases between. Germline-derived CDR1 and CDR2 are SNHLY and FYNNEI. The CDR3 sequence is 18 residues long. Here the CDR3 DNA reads TGTGCCAGCAGTGAACGGGAGACTCTCTCTACGAACACCGGGGAGCTGTTTTTT. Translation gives CASSERETLSTNTGELFF.

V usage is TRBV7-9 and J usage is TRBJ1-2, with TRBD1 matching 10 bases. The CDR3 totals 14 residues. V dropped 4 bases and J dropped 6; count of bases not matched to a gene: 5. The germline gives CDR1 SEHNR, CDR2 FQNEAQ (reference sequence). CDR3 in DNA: TGTGCCAGCAGCTCAGCCGGGACAGGGGATGGCTACACCTTC. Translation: CASSSAGTGDGYTF.